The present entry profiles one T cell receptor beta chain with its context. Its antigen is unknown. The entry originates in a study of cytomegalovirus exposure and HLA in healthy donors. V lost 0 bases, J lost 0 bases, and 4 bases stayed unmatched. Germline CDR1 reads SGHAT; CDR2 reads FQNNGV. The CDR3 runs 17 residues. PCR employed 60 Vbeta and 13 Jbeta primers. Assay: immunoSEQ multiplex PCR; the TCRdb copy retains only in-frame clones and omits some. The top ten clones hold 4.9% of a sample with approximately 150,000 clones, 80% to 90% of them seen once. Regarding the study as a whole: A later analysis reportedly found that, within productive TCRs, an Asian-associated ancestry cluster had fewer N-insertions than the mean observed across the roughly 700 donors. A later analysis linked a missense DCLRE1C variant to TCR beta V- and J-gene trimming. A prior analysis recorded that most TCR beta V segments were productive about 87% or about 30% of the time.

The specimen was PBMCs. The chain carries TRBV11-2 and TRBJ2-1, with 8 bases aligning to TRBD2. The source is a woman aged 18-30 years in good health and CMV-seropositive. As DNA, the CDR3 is TGTGCCAGCAGCTTAGAGCGGGGGGTCCACTCCTACAATGAGCAGTTCTTC. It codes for CASSLERGVHSYNEQFF.